This TCR beta chain was sequenced during a study of cytomegalovirus exposure and HLA in healthy donors. This clone was seen a single time. Trimming cost V 6 bases and J 4 bases, with 12 bases left between them. Germline V gives CDR1 SEHNR, CDR2 FQNEAQ (reference sequence). The CDR3 contains 13 residues. The PCR contained 60 Vbeta and 13 Jbeta primers. Sequencing used immunoSEQ multiplex PCR; TCRdb keeps in-frame clones, though not all of them. The data hold around 210,000 clones, with more than 75% observed a single time. The chain employs TRBV7-9 and TRBJ1-1; no definite D call. Source material: PBMCs. This clonotype was sampled from a girl aged 2 to 10 in good health and CMV-seronegative. The CDR3 sequence: CASREREGTEAFF. The CDR3 nucleotides read TGTGCCAGCAGGGAAAGAGAGGGCACTGAAGCTTTCTTT.